This is a list of T cell receptor beta chains from one sample in a study of cytomegalovirus exposure and HLA in healthy donors. Produced via immunoSEQ multiplex PCR; TCRdb's table is partial and in-frame only. The sample includes roughly 160,000 clones, about four fifths of them seen just once. Sequencing was done on a sample of PBMCs. These receptors all come from a male donor in good health and CMV-seropositive. Both conserved end residues are part of each CDR3.

v_call,j_call,cdr3_aa
TRBV6-5,TRBJ1-4,CASSYSTGATNEKLFF
TRBV28,TRBJ1-1,CASSPSFMNTEAFF
TRBV6-1,TRBJ2-7,CASSEASGLYEQYF
TRBV7-8,TRBJ2-4,CASSLGLAGGGRKNIQYF
TRBV6-5,TRBJ1-5,CASSYSSGQPQHF
TRBV5-6,TRBJ1-1,CASEGTGGWNTEAFF
TRBV11-3,TRBJ2-7,CASSLKWGGEQYF
TRBV6-5,TRBJ1-1,CASSYGGVNTEAFF
TRBV5-1,TRBJ1-6,CASSWRTASSYNSPLHF
TRBV19,TRBJ1-5,CATAGLSNQPQHF
TRBV18,TRBJ1-5,CASSLEENNQPQHF
TRBV6-5,TRBJ2-5,CASSGPGGTQYF
TRBV7-7,TRBJ2-1,CASSLEWTGGLGEQFF
TRBV4-3,TRBJ1-2,CASSQGGLSGYGYTF
TRBV6-6,TRBJ1-3,CASSLSNRGGNTIYF
TRBV5-4,TRBJ2-3,CASSLRTSGRLDTQYF
TRBV6-5,TRBJ2-3,CASSWDRGGDTQYF
TRBV6-5,TRBJ2-7,CASSYGGRTYEQYF
TRBV30,TRBJ2-5,CAWSGQGAGLETQYF
TRBV5-6,TRBJ2-5,CASSSSGKRAETQYF
TRBV20-1,TRBJ2-5,CSHPSSGPNF
TRBV6-5,TRBJ1-3,CASSSGVGGNTIYF
TRBV15,TRBJ1-2,CATSIQEDYGYTF
TRBV7-2,TRBJ2-7,CASSLLPFRQGSYEQYF
TRBV2,TRBJ2-1,CATREGDFGNEQFF
TRBV25-1,TRBJ2-3,CASSAQRVWTSTDTQYF
TRBV6-1,TRBJ2-1,CASISSGGGYNEQFF
TRBV5-1,TRBJ2-2,CASSGGLATGELFF
TRBV30,TRBJ2-7,CAWSRRPRAQGRGEQYF
TRBV27,TRBJ2-7,CATRTTNSLWYF
TRBV4-1,TRBJ2-7,CASSQRGSEQYF
TRBV7-9,TRBJ2-7,CASSPLGLAGGLFSYEQYF
TRBV28,TRBJ2-5,CASSFIQGGSGETQYF
TRBV9,TRBJ2-4,CASSVGGGAGNIQYF
TRBV4-1,TRBJ1-1,CASSHPTDRANTEAFF
TRBV29-1,TRBJ2-2,CSGAPGSGELFF
TRBV2,TRBJ1-2,CAGGGQGIYGYTF
TRBV7-2,TRBJ1-2,CASSLESHYGYTF
TRBV5-1,TRBJ2-6,CASSPQGGANGLTF
TRBV28,TRBJ1-2,CAEGGTPYGYTF
TRBV5-1,TRBJ2-7,CASSSTYEQYF
TRBV9,TRBJ1-2,CASSVATGAEGIGYTF
TRBV18,TRBJ1-5,CASSPLGQGGNQPQHF
TRBV5-5,TRBJ2-7,CASSIDIGETYEQYF
TRBV6-5,TRBJ2-2,CASSYRQGGTGELFF